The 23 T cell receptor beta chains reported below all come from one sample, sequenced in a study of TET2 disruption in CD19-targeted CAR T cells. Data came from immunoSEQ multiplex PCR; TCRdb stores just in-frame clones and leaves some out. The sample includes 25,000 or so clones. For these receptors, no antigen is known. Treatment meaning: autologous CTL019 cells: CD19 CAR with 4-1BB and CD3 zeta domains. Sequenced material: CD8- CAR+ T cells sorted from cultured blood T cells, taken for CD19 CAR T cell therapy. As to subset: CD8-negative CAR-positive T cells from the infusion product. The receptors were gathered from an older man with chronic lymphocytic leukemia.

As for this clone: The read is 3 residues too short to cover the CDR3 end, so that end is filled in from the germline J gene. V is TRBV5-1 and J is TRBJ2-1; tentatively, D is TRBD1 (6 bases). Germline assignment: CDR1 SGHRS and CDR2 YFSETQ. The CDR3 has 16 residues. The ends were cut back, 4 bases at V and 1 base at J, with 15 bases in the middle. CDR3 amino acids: CASSRNRDPSYNEQFF. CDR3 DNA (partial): TGCGCCAGCAGCAGGAACAGGGATCCATCCTACAATGAG.

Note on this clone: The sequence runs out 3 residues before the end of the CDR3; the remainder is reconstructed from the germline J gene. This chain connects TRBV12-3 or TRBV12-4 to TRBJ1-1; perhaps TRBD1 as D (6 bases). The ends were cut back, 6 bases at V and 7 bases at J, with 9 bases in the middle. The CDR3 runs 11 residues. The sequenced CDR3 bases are TGTGCCAGCAGAGGACAGAATGAA. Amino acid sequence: CASRGQNE. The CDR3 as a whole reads CASRGQNEAFF.

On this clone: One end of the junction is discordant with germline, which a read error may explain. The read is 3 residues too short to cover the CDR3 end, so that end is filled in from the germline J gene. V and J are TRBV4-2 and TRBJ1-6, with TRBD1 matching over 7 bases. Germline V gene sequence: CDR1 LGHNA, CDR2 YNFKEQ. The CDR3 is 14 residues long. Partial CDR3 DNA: TGCGCCAGCAGCCAAGAACAGGGGAACTCACCC. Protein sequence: CASSQEQGNSP. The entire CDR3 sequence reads CASSQEQGNSPLHF.

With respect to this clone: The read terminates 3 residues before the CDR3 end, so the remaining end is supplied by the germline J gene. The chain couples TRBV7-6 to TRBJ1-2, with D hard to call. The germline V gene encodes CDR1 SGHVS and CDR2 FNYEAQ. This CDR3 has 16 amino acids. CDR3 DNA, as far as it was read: TGTGCCAGCAGCTCGACCCCACCTGACTACACAGATACC. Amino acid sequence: CASSSTPPDYTDT. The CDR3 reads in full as CASSSTPPDYTDTYTF.

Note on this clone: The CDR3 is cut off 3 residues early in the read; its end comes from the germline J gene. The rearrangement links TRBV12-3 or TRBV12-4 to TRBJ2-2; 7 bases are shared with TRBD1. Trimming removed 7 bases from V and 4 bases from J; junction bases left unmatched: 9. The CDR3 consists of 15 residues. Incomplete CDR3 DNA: TGTGCCAGCACCTTCATCAGGGGGTCCACCGGGGAG. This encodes CASTFIRGSTGE. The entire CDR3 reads CASTFIRGSTGELFF.

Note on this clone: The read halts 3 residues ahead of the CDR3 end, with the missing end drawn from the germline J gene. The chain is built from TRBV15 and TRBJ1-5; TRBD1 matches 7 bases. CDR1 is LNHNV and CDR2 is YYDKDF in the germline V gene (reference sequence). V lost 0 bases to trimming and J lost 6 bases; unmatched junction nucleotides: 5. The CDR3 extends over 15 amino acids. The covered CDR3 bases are TGTGCCACCAGCAGAGATCCAGGGGGTTTTCAGCCC. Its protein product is CATSRDPGGFQP. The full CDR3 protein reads CATSRDPGGFQPQHF.

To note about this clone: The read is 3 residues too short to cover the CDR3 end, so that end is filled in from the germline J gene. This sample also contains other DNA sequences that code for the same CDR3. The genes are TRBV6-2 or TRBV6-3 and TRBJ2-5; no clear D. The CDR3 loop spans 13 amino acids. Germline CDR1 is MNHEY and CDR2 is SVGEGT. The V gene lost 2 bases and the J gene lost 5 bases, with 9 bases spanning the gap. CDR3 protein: CASSYQELETQYF. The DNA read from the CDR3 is TGTGCCAGCAGTTACCAGGAACTGGAGACC.

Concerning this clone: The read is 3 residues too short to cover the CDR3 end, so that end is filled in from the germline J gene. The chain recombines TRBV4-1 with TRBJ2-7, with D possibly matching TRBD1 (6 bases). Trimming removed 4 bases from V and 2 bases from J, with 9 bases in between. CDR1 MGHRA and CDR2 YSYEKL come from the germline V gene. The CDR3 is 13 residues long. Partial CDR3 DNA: TGCGCCAGCAGCCCCCGGACAGCCTACGAG. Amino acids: CASSPRTAYE. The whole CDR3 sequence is CASSPRTAYEQYF.

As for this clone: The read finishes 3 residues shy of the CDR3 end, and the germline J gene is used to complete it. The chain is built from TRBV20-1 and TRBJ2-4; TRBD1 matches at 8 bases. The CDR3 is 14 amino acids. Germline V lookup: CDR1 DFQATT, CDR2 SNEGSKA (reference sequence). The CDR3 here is CSARGTGSGETQYF. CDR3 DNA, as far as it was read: TGCAGTGCTAGAGGGACAGGGTCCGGGGAGACT.

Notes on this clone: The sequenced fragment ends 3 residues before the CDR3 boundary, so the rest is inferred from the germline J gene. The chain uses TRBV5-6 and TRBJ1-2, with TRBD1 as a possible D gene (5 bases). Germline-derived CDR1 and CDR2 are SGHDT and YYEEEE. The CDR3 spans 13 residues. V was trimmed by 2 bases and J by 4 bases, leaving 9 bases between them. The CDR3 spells CASSLEGIYGYTF. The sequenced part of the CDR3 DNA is TGTGCCAGCAGCTTAGAGGGGATCTATGGC.

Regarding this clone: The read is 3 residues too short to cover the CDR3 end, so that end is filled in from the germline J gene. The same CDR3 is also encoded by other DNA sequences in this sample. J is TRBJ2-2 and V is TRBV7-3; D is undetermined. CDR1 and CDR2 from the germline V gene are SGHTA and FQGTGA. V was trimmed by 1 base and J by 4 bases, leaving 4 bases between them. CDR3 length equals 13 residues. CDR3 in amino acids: CASSLRATGELFF. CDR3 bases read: TGTGCCAGCAGCTTAAGGGCCACCGGGGAG.

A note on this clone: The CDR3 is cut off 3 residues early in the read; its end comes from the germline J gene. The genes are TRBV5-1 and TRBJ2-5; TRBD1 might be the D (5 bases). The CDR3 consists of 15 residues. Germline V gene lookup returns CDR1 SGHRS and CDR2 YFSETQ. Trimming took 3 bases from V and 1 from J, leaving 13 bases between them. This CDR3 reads CASSSLSGAQETQYF. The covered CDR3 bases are TGCGCCAGCAGCTCCTTAAGTGGGGCCCAAGAGACC.

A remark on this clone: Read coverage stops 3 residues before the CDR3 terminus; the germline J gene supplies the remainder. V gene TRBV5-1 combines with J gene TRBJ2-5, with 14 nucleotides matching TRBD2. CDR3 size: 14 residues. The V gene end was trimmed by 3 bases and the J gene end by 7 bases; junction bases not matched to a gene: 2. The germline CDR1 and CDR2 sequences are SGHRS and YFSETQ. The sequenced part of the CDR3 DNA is TGCGCCAGCAGCTCCGGACTAGCGGGGGGGACC. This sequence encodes CASSSGLAGGT. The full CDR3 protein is CASSSGLAGGTQYF.

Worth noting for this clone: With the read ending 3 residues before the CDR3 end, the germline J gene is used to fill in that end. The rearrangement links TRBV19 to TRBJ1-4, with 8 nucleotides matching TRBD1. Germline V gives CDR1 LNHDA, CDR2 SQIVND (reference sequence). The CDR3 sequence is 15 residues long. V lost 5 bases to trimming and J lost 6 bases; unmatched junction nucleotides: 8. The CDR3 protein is CASSVSGTGYEKLFF. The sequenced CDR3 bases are TGTGCCAGTAGTGTTTCCGGGACAGGCTATGAAAAA.

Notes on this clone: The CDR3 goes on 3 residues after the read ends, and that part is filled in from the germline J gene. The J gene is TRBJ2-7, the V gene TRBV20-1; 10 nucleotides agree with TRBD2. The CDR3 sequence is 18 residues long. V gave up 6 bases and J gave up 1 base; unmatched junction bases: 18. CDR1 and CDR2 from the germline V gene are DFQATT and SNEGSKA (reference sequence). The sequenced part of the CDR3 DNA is TGCAGTGCGGAGAGGTGGGGGGCTAGCGGGGGACGTTCCTACGAG. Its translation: CSAERWGASGGRSYE. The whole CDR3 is CSAERWGASGGRSYEQYF.

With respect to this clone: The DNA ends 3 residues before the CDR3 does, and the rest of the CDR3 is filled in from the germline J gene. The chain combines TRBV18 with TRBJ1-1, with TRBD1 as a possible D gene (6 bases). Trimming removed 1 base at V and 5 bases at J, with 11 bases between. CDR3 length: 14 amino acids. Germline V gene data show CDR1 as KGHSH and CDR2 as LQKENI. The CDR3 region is CASSPQGDGTEAFF. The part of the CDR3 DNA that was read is TGTGCCAGCTCACCACAGGGGGACGGTACTGAA.

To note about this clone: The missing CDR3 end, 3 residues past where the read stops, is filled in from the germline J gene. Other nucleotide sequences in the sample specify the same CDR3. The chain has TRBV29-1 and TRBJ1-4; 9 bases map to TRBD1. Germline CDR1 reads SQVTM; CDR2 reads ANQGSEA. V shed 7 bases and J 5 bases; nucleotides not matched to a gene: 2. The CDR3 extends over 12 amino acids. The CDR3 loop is CSAGQGNEKLFF. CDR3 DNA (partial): TGCAGCGCTGGACAGGGGAATGAAAAA.

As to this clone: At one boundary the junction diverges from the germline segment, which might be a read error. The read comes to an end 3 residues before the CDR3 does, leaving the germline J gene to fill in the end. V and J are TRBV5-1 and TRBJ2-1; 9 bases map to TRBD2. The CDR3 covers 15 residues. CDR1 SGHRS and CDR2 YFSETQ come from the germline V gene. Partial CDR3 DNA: TGCGTCAGCAGCCCGGGGGGGACTAGCAGCGATGAG. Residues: CVSSPGGTSSDE. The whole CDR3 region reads CVSSPGGTSSDEQFF.

Partial CDR3 DNA: TGTGCCAGCTCACCGACAGGGGGAAACACTGAA. Residues: CASSPTGGNTE. The full CDR3 reads CASSPTGGNTEAFF. The genes are TRBV18 and TRBJ1-1; 9 nucleotides agree with TRBD1. The CDR3 end is not reached by the read, which stops 3 residues before it; the germline J gene fills it in. Germline assignment: CDR1 KGHSH and CDR2 LQKENI. CDR3 length equals 14 residues. The V segment lost 3 bases and the J segment 2 bases; nucleotides outside the gene matches: 1.

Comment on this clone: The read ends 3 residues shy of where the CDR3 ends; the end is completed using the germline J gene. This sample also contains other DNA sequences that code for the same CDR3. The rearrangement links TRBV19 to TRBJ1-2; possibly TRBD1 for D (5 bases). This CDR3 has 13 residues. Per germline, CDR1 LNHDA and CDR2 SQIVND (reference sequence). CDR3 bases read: TGTGCCAGTAGTGGGCTACAGGAGAGAGGC. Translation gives CASSGLQERG. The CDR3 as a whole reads CASSGLQERGYTF.

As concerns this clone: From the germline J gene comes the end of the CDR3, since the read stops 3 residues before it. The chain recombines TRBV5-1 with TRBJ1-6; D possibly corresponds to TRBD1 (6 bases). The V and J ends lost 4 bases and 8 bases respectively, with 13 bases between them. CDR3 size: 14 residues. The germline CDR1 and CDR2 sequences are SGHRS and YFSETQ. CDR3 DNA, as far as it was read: TGCGCCAGCAGCGAACAGGGTCTTGATTCACCC. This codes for CASSEQGLDSP. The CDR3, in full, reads CASSEQGLDSPLHF. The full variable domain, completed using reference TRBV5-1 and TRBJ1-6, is KAGVTQTPRYLIKTRGQQVTLSCSPISGHRSVSWYQQTPGQGLQFLFEYFSETQRNKGNFPGRFSGRQFSNSRSEMNVSTLELGDSALYLCASSEQGLDSPLHFGNGTRLTVT.

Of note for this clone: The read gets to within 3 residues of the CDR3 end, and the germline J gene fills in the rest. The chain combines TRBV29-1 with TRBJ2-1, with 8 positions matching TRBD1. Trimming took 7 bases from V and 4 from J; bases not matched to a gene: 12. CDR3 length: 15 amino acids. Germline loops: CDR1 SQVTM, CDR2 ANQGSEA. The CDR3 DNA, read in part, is TGCAGCGCTACCGACAGGGGTTATCAGTACAATGAG. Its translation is CSATDRGYQYNE. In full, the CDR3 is CSATDRGYQYNEQFF.

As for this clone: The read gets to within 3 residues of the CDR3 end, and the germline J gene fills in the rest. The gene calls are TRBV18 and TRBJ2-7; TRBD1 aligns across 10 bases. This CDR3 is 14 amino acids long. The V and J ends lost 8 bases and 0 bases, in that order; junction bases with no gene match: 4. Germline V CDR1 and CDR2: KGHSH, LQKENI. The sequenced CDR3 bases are TGTGCCAGCGTGGGACAGGGGAGCTCCTACGAG. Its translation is CASVGQGSSYE. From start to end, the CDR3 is CASVGQGSSYEQYF. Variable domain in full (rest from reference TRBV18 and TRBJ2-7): NAGVMQNPRHLVRRRGQEARLRCSPMKGHSHVYWYRQLPEEGLKFMVYLQKENIIDESGMPKERFSAEFPKEGPSILRIQQVVRGDSAAYFCASVGQGSSYEQYFGPGTRLTVT.